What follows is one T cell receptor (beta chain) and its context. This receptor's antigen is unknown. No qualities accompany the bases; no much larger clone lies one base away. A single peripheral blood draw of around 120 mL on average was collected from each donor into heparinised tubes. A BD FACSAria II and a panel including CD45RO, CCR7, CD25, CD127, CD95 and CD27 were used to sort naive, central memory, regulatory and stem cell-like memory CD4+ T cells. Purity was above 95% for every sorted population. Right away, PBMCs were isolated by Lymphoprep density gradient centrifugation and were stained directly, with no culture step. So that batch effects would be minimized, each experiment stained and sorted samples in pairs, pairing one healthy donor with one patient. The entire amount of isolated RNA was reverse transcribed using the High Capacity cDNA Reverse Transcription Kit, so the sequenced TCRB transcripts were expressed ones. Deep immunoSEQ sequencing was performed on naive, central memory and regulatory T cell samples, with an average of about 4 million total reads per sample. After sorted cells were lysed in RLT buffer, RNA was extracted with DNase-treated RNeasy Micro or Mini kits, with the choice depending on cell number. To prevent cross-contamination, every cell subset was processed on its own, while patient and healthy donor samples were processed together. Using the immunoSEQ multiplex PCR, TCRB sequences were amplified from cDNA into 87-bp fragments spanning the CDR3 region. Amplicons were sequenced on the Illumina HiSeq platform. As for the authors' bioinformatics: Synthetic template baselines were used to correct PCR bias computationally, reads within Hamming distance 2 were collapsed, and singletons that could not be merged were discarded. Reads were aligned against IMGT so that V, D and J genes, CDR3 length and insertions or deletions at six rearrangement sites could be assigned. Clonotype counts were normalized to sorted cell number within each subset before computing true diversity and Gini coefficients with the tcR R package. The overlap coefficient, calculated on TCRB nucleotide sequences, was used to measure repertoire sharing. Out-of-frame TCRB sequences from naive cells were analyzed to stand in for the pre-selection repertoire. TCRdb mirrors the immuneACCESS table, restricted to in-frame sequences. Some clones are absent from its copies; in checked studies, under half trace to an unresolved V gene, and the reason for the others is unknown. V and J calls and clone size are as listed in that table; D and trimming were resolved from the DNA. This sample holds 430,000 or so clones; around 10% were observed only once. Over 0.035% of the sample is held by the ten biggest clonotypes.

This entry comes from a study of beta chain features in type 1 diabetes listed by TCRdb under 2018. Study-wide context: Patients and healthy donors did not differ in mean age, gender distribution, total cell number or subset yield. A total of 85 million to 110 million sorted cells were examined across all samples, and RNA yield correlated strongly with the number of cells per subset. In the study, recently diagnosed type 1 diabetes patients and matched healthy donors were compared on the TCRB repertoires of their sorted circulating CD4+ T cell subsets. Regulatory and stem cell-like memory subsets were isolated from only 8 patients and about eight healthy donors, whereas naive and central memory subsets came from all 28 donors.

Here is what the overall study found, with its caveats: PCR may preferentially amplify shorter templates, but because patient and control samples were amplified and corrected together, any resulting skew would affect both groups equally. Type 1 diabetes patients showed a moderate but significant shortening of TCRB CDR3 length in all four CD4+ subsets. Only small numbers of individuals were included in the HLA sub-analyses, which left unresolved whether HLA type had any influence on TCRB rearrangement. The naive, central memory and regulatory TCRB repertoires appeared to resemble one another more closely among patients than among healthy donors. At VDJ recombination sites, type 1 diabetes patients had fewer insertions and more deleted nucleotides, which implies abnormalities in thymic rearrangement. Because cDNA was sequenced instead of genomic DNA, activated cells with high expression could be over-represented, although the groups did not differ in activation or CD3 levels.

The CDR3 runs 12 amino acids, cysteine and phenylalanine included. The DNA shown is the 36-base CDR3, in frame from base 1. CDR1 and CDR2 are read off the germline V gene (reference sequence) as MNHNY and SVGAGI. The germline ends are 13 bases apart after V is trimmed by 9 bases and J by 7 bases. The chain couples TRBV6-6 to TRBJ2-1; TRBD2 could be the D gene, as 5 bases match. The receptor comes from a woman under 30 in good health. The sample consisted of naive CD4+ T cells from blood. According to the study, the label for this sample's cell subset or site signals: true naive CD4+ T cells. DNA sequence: TGTGCCAGTAGCGCCGGGCCAAATGAGCAGTTCTTC. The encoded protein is CASSAGPNEQFF.